This T cell receptor beta chain is from a study of cytomegalovirus exposure and HLA in healthy donors (dated by TCRdb to the late 2010s). Concerning the study at large: A later analysis indicated that the 120 validation repertoires were generated on the platform also employed for the roughly 650 repertoires of the first cohort. The study aimed to test whether signatures of past pathogen exposure could be identified by cataloging public T cell receptors. Besides the first cohort of roughly 640 subjects, a separate validation cohort made up of roughly 120 different subjects was used. To predict cytomegalovirus infection status, the study combined high-throughput TCR immunosequencing, statistical association of individual TCRs with disease status, and machine learning. Study-wide conclusions, independent of this receptor: Most TCR sequences were seen in very few donors, while some public TCRs were found in many individuals. All 120 or so repertoires were used to score co-occurrence in the validation cohort in a later analysis, because that analysis had no HLA typing for the cohort. A few of the identified cytomegalovirus-associated TCR beta chains were confirmed in vitro to be specific for cytomegalovirus antigens. In the study, some 180 TCR beta chains were listed as associated with cytomegalovirus. It was suggested by the authors that the approach could potentially be generalized to other disease states and immunological phenotypes. The classifier was reported to diagnose cytomegalovirus status with high specificity and sensitivity in both the original cohort and the validation cohort. Subsequent analysis determined that TCRs grouped into clusters in the first cohort also showed a tendency toward co-occurrence across the 130 or so validation repertoires, and about 94% of cluster scores exceeded 0.

Per the germline V gene, MNHEY is the CDR1 and SVGAGI is the CDR2. Unmatched junction bases come to 12, with V trimmed by 6 bases and J by 8 bases. The CDR3 measures 15 amino acids from cysteine to phenylalanine. Of the read, only the CDR3 DNA is kept; its 45 bases are in frame from base 1. Donors formed part of the validation cohort, which comprised fewer than 150 subjects and was distinct from the first cohort of under 850 subjects. The library was prepared using the immunoSEQ multiplex PCR assay. The study's processing was this. A statistical classification framework was built for diagnosing cytomegalovirus status from the catalog of TCR beta chain sequences. TCRdb's version of the immuneACCESS table is confined to in-frame rearrangements and falls short of the full clone set. An unresolved V gene accounts for under half of the shortfall where checked; the remainder is of unknown origin. Clone size and V and J calls were adopted from that table, with D and trimming inferred from the DNA. In this sample the table shows about 130,000 clones, 85% to 90% of which occur a single time. The ten biggest clones cover 1% to 1.5% of the sample.

In the case of this clone: This receptor's antigen is unknown. Per-nucleotide qualities are absent, and no much larger clonotype sits a single base away.

The origin of this receptor is a woman aged 18-29 years in good health and CMV-seronegative. The receptor chain draws on TRBV6-5 and TRBJ1-4; TRBD1 matches 7 bases in the middle. Sequencing was done on a sample of PBMCs. The DNA reads as follows: TGTGCCAGCAGGCCCTCGACAGGGTTACGGGAAAAACTGTTTTTT. Its amino acids are CASRPSTGLREKLFF.